Listed below are T cell receptor beta chains from one sample, sequenced in a study of blood T cell repertoires in COVID-19. Produced via immunoSEQ multiplex PCR; TCRdb's table is partial and in-frame only. Here the sample spans under 250,000 clones, 85% to 90% being singletons. Sequences were obtained from peripheral blood. Receptor source: a man aged 25 to 40 with COVID-19, enrolled during active disease. Both conserved end residues are part of each CDR3. A D gene is named only where the DNA matches it firmly. Not every row has a clone size; where given, it reads once, few, many or a size class.

d_call,j_call,clone_size,v_call,cdr3_aa,cdr3_nt
NA,TRBJ2-7,NA,TRBV28,CASSSSTFSSYEQYF,TGTGCCAGCAGTTCTTCCACTTTTAGCTCCTACGAGCAGTACTTC
NA,TRBJ1-6,NA,TRBV21-1,CASSKVPGTTGSSPLHF,TGTGCCAGCAGCAAAGTCCCCGGGACAACAGGTAGTTCACCCCTCCACTTT
TRBD1,TRBJ1-1,once,TRBV18,CASSPMGQEGTEAFF,TGTGCCAGCTCACCGATGGGACAGGAGGGCACTGAAGCTTTCTTT
TRBD1,TRBJ1-5,NA,TRBV3-1/TRBV3-2,CASSQGGGGNQPQHF,TGTGCCAGCAGCCAAGGAGGGGGCGGCAATCAGCCCCAGCATTTT
NA,TRBJ1-2,NA,TRBV30,CAWRKRGVSFSNYGYTF,TGTGCCTGGAGAAAGCGGGGGGTATCCTTTTCTAACTATGGCTACACCTTC
TRBD2,TRBJ2-7,NA,TRBV5-6,CASSLGTSGLSYEQYF,TGTGCCAGCAGCTTGGGGACTAGCGGGCTCTCCTACGAGCAGTACTTC
TRBD1,TRBJ1-2,NA,TRBV10-3,CAISLQQGNYGYTF,TGTGCCATCAGCCTACAACAGGGGAACTATGGCTACACCTTC
NA,TRBJ2-7,NA,TRBV11-2,CASSLVGWGHHSREQYF,TGTGCCAGCAGCTTAGTCGGCTGGGGGCACCACTCTAGAGAGCAGTACTTC
NA,TRBJ1-1,NA,TRBV9,CASSPRQGSTEAFF,TGTGCCAGCAGCCCCCGTCAGGGGAGCACTGAAGCTTTCTTT
TRBD1,TRBJ1-5,NA,TRBV7-2,CASSFLTGGNQPQHF,TGTGCCAGCAGCTTCCTCACAGGGGGCAATCAGCCCCAGCATTTT
NA,TRBJ1-2,few,TRBV6-4,CASSEWPYQREGDYGYTF,TGTGCCAGCAGTGAGTGGCCCTACCAACGGGAGGGGGACTATGGCTACACCTTC
NA,TRBJ1-1,once,TRBV28,CASRGGVNTEAFF,TGTGCCAGCAGGGGAGGGGTGAACACTGAAGCTTTCTTT
TRBD1,TRBJ1-3,NA,TRBV5-1,CASSWAGTEGNTIYF,TGCGCCAGCAGCTGGGCCGGGACAGAGGGGAACACCATATATTTT
TRBD1,TRBJ1-5,NA,TRBV6-4,CARSIQTGWRPQHF,TGTGCCAGATCCATACAGACAGGGTGGAGGCCCCAGCATTTT
NA,TRBJ2-3,NA,TRBV29-1,CSANTDTQYF,TGCAGCGCTAACACAGATACGCAGTATTTT
TRBD2,TRBJ2-7,NA,TRBV15,CATSRDSLAGIYEQYF,TGTGCCACCAGCAGAGACAGTCTAGCGGGCATATACGAGCAGTACTTC
NA,TRBJ2-4,NA,TRBV7-8,CASSLNPRDNIQYF,TGTGCCAGCAGCTTAAATCCCAGGGATAACATTCAGTACTTC
NA,TRBJ1-3,NA,TRBV29-1,CSVGVSSGNTIYF,TGCAGCGTTGGAGTAAGCTCTGGAAACACCATATATTTT
NA,TRBJ1-1,NA,TRBV7-9,CASSLEEGPEAFF,TGTGCCAGCAGCTTAGAGGAGGGGCCTGAAGCTTTCTTT
NA,TRBJ1-2,once,TRBV6-5,CASRQANYGYTF,TGTGCCAGCAGGCAGGCTAACTATGGCTACACCTTC
TRBD1,TRBJ1-2,NA,TRBV3-1/TRBV3-2,CASSRGTGSGYTF,TGTGCCAGCAGCCGCGGGACAGGGTCTGGCTACACCTTC
NA,TRBJ2-2,once,TRBV9,CASSVAGVNRGELFF,TGTGCCAGCAGCGTAGCGGGAGTCAATCGGGGGGAGCTGTTTTTT